This T cell receptor (beta chain) was profiled in a study of shared clonotypes between healthy human individuals. This CDR3 spans 12 amino acids. Germline loops: CDR1 SQVTM, CDR2 ANQGSEA. With 7 bases clipped from V and 9 bases from J, the junction kept 9 bases outside the gene matches. Repertoires were generated with immunoSEQ multiplex PCR, while TCRdb's copy carries only in-frame clones and drops some. The table has about 190,000 clones, about 66% seen once; the top ten hold over 9.5%. The sample holds a few counts of this clone. The chain carries TRBV29-1 and TRBJ2-4, with 7 nucleotides matching TRBD1. The TCR sequence derives from a man aged 25 to 40 in good health. Input material: memory CD4+ T cells sorted from blood. Subset given: CD45RA-negative fraction. The CDR3 here is CSAQTGDAIQYF. DNA of the CDR3: TGCAGCGCCCAAACAGGGGATGCCATTCAGTACTTC.